Below, one TCR beta chain is given with its context. From germline, CDR1 is SGHDT and CDR2 YYEEEE. The CDR3 contains 14 residues. V lost 2 bases and J lost 9; bases outside the gene matches: 5. The sample comes from a study of cytomegalovirus exposure and HLA in healthy donors. A multiplex PCR was run with 60 Vbeta primers and 13 Jbeta primers. The repertoire was sequenced with immunoSEQ multiplex PCR; TCRdb's copy has only in-frame clones and lacks some. The table includes about 120,000 clones, roughly 80% detected once. Specimen: PBMCs. The clonotype comes from a man aged 25-40 years in good health and CMV-seropositive. The rearrangement uses TRBV5-6 and TRBJ1-6; 7 nucleotides match TRBD1. CDR3 sequence (DNA): TGTGCCAGCAGCTTAGGGGGCTTGGGTTCACCCCTCCACTTT. It specifies CASSLGGLGSPLHF. Full variable domain (missing parts from reference TRBV5-6 and TRBJ1-6): DAGVTQSPTHLIKTRGQQVTLRCSPKSGHDTVSWYQQALGQGPQFIFQYYEEEERQRGNFPDRFSGHQFPNYSSELNVNALLLGDSALYLCASSLGGLGSPLHFGNGTRLTVT.